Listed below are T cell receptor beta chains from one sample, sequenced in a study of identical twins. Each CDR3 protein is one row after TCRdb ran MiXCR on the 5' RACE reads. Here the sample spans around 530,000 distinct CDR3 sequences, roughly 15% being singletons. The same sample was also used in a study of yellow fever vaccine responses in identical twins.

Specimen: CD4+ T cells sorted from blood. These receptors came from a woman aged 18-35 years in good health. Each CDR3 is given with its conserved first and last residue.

CDR3aa: CASSQDGWRGDYTDTQYF; v_gene: TRBV4-1
CDR3aa: CASSTQGRSRDNEQFF; v_gene: TRBV19
CDR3aa: CSVVQTGETQYF; v_gene: TRBV29-1
CDR3aa: CASSLTLAGVYEQYF; v_gene: TRBV11-1
CDR3aa: CASSLVIHPGQETQYF; v_gene: TRBV5-1
CDR3aa: CAISEFRETQYF; v_gene: TRBV10-3
CDR3aa: CSAGWRGTYEQYF; v_gene: TRBV29-1
CDR3aa: CATSGPTSGRQYF; v_gene: TRBV24-1
CDR3aa: CASSLRGYSGPSTDTQYF; v_gene: TRBV5-1
CDR3aa: CASTGREWTEAFF; v_gene: TRBV12-3/TRBV12-4
CDR3aa: CASTPTGQGFSPLHF; v_gene: TRBV7-8
CDR3aa: CASSLDQRGEETQYF; v_gene: TRBV4-1
CDR3aa: CASSPTSGGLYPHEQYF; v_gene: TRBV12-3/TRBV12-4
CDR3aa: CASSQYGERSETQYF; v_gene: TRBV12-3/TRBV12-4
CDR3aa: CASKGGTDTQYF; v_gene: TRBV5-1
CDR3aa: CASSEGLGWNSPLHF; v_gene: TRBV5-1
CDR3aa: CASSSGAGITYEQYF; v_gene: TRBV5-1
CDR3aa: CASSLISGARNHEQFF; v_gene: TRBV7-2
CDR3aa: CASNQGTTNTEAFF; v_gene: TRBV6-1
CDR3aa: CASSDDEKLFF; v_gene: TRBV2
CDR3aa: CASSVIPGQSSYEQYF; v_gene: TRBV5-1
CDR3aa: CASSRLLSTDTQYF; v_gene: TRBV3-1
CDR3aa: CASSLRTSGATYEQYF; v_gene: TRBV5-1
CDR3aa: CSVEAQGGIQYF; v_gene: TRBV29-1
CDR3aa: CSARDRRGTEAFF; v_gene: TRBV20-1
CDR3aa: CATSDPKTSGSPYEQYF; v_gene: TRBV24-1
CDR3aa: CASSQYKGAGDTEAFF; v_gene: TRBV14
CDR3aa: CSAKNRETQYF; v_gene: TRBV20-1
CDR3aa: CASSQDRRGASTDTQYF; v_gene: TRBV4-2
CDR3aa: CASSRTTATDTQYF; v_gene: TRBV5-1
CDR3aa: CASSLDQSYEQYF; v_gene: TRBV5-1
CDR3aa: CASSPGTPGANVLTF; v_gene: TRBV3-1
CDR3aa: CASGRSGGVRETQYF; v_gene: TRBV6-1
CDR3aa: CASSTTGSNSGANVLTF; v_gene: TRBV5-5
CDR3aa: CASSADGLAIYEQYF; v_gene: TRBV5-1
CDR3aa: CASSDRAIISPLHF; v_gene: TRBV27
CDR3aa: CATSDFTGGLTDTQYF; v_gene: TRBV24-1
CDR3aa: CASSLHLVGGQGAYNEQFF; v_gene: TRBV7-6
CDR3aa: CATSATGTKNEQFF; v_gene: TRBV24-1
CDR3aa: CASSRVGTDTQYF; v_gene: TRBV7-2
CDR3aa: CSVAQGVNSPLHF; v_gene: TRBV29-1
CDR3aa: CATYLGQGGELFF; v_gene: TRBV10-3
CDR3aa: CAISYRGTSYGYTF; v_gene: TRBV10-3
CDR3aa: CASSGAGTGAYEQYF; v_gene: TRBV9
CDR3aa: CASRTQSTGIREETQYF; v_gene: TRBV6-4
CDR3aa: CSARDFARGGHNEQFF; v_gene: TRBV20-1
CDR3aa: CASSLLWEGRGDTQYF; v_gene: TRBV7-8
CDR3aa: CASSINGGGAPHETQYF; v_gene: TRBV5-1
CDR3aa: CSARDPGTQYGYTF; v_gene: TRBV20-1
CDR3aa: CASGREASYEQYF; v_gene: TRBV7-2
CDR3aa: CASSPSAGGPHEQFF; v_gene: TRBV4-2
CDR3aa: CASSGTGWMDSPLHF; v_gene: TRBV10-2
CDR3aa: CASSYSSWGPPSGANVLTF; v_gene: TRBV6-5
CDR3aa: CASKPGSLNSPLHF; v_gene: TRBV2
CDR3aa: CASSSQSNNEQFF; v_gene: TRBV5-1
CDR3aa: CASSSRGTLSNQPQHF; v_gene: TRBV2
CDR3aa: CASSPGTGAMNSPLHF; v_gene: TRBV27
CDR3aa: CSARDNPGQVQETQYF; v_gene: TRBV20-1
CDR3aa: CSVGTLEAAFF; v_gene: TRBV29-1